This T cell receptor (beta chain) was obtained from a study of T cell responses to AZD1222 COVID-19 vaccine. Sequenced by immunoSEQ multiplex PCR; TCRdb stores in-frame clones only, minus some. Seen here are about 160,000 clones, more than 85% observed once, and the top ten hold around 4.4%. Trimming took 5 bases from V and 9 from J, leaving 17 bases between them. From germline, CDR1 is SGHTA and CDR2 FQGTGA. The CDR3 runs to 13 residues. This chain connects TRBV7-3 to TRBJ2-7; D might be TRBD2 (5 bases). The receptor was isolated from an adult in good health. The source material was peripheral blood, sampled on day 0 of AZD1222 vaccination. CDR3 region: CASSIINGGGQYF. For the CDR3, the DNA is TGTGCCAGCAGCATCATAAATGGAGGTGGGCAGTACTTC. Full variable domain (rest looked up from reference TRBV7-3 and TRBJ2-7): GAGVSQTPSNKVTEKGKYVELRCDPISGHTALYWYRQSLGQGPEFLIYFQGTGAADDSGLPNDRFFAVRPEGSVSTLKIQRTERGDSAVYLCASSIINGGGQYFGPGTRLTVT.